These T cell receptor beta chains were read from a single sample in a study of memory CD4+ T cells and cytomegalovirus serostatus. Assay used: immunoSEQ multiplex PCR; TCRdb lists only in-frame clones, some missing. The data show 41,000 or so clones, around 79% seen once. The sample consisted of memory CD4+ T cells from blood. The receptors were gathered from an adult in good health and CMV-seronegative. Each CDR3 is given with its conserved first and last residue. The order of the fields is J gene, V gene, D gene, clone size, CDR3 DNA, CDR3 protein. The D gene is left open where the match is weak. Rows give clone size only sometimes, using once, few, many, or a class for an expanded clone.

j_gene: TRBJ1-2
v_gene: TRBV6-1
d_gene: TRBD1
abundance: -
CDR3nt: TGTGCCAGCAGGGGACAGAATATAGATGGCTACACCTTC
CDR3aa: CASRGQNIDGYTF

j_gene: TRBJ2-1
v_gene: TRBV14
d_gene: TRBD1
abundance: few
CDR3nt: TGTGCCAGCAGCCAAGCACCAGGACAGGGCGGCTACAATGAGCAGTTCTTC
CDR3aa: CASSQAPGQGGYNEQFF

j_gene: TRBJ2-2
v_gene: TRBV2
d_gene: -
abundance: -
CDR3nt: TGTGCCAGCAGACCCCAGGGTTTAGCGAACACCGGGGAGCTGTTTTTT
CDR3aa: CASRPQGLANTGELFF

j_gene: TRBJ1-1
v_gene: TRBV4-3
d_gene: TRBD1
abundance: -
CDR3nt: TGCGCCAGCAGCCAAGCAAAGACCAGGGGGACTGAAGCTTTCTTT
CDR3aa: CASSQAKTRGTEAFF

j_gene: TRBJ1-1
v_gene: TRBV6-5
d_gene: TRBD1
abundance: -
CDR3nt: TGTGCCAGCAGTTACTCTAGACAGGGAAGGGGCACTGAAGCTTTCTTT
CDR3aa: CASSYSRQGRGTEAFF

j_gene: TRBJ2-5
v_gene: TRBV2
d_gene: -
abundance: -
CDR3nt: TGTGCCAGCAAACCGTCGGTGAAAGAGACCCAGTACTTC
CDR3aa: CASKPSVKETQYF

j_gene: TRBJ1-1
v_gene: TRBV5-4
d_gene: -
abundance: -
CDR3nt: TGTGCCAGCAGCTTGGCCTTGGTGGGGAACACTGAAGCTTTCTTT
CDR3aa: CASSLALVGNTEAFF

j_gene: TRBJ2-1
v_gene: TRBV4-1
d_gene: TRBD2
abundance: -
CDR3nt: TGCGCCAGCAGCCAAGGCGACATATTTCGGACTAGCGGGACCCCAGGCAATGAGCAGTTCTTC
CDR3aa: CASSQGDIFRTSGTPGNEQFF

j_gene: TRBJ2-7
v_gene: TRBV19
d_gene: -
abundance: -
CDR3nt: TGTGCCAGTAGTATCACGAGAATAAGCGAGCAGTACTTC
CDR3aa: CASSITRISEQYF

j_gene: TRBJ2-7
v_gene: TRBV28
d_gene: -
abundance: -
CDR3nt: TGTGCCAGCAGTTCCACCCCCGAGCAGTACTTC
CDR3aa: CASSSTPEQYF

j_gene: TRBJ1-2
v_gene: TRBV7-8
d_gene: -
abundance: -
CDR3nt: TGTGCCAGCAGCTTCGCAGGACTTAACTATGGCTACACCTTC
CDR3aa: CASSFAGLNYGYTF

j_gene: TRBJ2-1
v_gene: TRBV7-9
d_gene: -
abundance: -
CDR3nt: TGTGCCAGCAGCCTGTTGCTGAGTGGGGGGAACAATGAGCAGTTCTTC
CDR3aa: CASSLLLSGGNNEQFF

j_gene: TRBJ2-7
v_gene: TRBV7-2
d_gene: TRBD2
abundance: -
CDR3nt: TGTGCCAGCAGCCCGGGACTACGAGCCTACGAGCAGTACTTC
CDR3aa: CASSPGLRAYEQYF

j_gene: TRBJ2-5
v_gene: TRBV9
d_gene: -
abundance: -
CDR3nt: TGTGCCAGCAGCGCGGACCACGGTACCAGAGAGACCCAGTACTTC
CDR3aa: CASSADHGTRETQYF

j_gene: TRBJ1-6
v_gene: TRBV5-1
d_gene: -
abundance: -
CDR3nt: TGCGCCAGCAGCTTGATCGGCTCCTATAATTCACCCCTCCACTTT
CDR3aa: CASSLIGSYNSPLHF

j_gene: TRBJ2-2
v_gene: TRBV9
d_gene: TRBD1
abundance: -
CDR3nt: TGTGCCAGCAGCGTACGGGGACAGAGAAACACCGGGGAGCTGTTTTTT
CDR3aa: CASSVRGQRNTGELFF

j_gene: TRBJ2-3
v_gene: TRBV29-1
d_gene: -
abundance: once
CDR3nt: TGCAGCGTACGAGTAGCAGATACGCAGTATTTT
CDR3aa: CSVRVADTQYF

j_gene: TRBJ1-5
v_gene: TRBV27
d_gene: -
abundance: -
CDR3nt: TGTGCCAGCAGTAGGACTCCCTTTATGAGCAATCAGCCCCAGCATTTT
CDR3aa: CASSRTPFMSNQPQHF

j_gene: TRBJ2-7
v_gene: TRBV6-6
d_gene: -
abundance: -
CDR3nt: TGTGCCAGCAGTTACTCGTCAGGAGCCTACGAGCAGTACTTC
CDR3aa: CASSYSSGAYEQYF

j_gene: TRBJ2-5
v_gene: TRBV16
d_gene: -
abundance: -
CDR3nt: TGTGCCAGCGGAACGGAGACCCAGTACTTC
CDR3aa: CASGTETQYF

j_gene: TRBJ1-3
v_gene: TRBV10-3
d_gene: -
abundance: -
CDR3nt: TGTGCCATCGCCCGGGACAAGCTCTCTGGAAACACCATATATTTT
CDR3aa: CAIARDKLSGNTIYF

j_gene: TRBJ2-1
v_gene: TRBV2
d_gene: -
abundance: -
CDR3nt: TGTGCCAGCTCCCGATCCAATGAGCAGTTCTTC
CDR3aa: CASSRSNEQFF

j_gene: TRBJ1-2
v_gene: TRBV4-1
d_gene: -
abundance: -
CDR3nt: TGCGCCAGCAGCGATTACTCGGCACGAGGCTACACCTTC
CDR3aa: CASSDYSARGYTF

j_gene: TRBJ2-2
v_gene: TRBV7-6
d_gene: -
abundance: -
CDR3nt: TGTGCCAGCAGCTTAATGATAACCGGGGAGCTGTTTTTT
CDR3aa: CASSLMITGELFF

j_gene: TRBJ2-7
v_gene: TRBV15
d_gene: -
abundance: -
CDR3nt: TGTGCCACCAGCAGAGATCCCCGGGCAGGGCCCCACGAGCAGTACTTC
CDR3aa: CATSRDPRAGPHEQYF

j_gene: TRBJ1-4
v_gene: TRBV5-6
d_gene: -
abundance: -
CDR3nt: TGTGCCAGCAGCTTGAATTACCACAATGAAAAACTGTTTTTT
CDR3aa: CASSLNYHNEKLFF

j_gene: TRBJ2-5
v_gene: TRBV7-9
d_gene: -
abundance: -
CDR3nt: TGTGCCAGCAGCTTCGGGCAAGAGACCCAGTACTTC
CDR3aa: CASSFGQETQYF

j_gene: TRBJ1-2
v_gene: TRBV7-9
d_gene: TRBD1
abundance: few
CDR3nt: TGTGCCAGCAGCCGGGACAGGGATGGCTACACCTTC
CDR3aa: CASSRDRDGYTF

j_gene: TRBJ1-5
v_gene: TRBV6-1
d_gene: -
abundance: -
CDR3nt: TGTGCCAGCAGCGCATCCTCGAGAGGCAATCAGCCCCAGCATTTT
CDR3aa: CASSASSRGNQPQHF

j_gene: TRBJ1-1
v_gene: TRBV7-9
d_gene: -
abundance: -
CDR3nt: TGTGCCAGCAGCTTAGACGGATTGAACACTGAAGCTTTCTTT
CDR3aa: CASSLDGLNTEAFF

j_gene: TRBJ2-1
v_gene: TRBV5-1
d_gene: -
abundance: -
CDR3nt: TGCGCCAGCAGCTTGGCCAGCAACCTGGGGTCCAATGAGCAGTTCTTC
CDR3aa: CASSLASNLGSNEQFF

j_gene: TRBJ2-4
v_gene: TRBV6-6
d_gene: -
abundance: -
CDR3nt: TGTGCCAGCAGTGGGGGGGCCAAAAACATTCAGTACTTC
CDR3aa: CASSGGAKNIQYF

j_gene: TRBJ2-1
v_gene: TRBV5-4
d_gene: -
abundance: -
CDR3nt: TGTGCCAGCAGCTTGAAACAGGCTCAAAATGAGCAGTTCTTC
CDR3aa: CASSLKQAQNEQFF

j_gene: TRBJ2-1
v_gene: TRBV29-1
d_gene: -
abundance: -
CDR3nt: TGCAGCACCGGACGAGGACAGTTGGGTCGCAATGAGCAGTTCTTC
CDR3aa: CSTGRGQLGRNEQFF

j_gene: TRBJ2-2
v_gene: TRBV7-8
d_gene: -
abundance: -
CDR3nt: TGTGCCAGCAGCGTGAACACCGGGGAGCTGTTTTTT
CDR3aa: CASSVNTGELFF

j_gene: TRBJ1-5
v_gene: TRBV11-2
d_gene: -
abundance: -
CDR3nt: TGTGCCAGCAGCTCGTCGGTGGGAAATCAGCCCCAGCATTTT
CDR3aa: CASSSSVGNQPQHF

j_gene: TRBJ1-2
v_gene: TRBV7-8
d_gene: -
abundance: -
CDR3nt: TGTGCCAGCAGCCCAGGATCAGTTGGGGAGTCCTATGGCTACACCTTC
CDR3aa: CASSPGSVGESYGYTF

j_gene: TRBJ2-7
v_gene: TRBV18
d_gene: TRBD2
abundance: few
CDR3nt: TGTGCCAGCTCACCTTTAGCGGGGCCACCTAACTACGAGCAGTACTTC
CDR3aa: CASSPLAGPPNYEQYF

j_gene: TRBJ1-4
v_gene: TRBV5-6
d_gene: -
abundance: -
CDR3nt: TGTGCCAGCAGCAAAGCACAAACCGCAACTAATGAAAAACTGTTTTTT
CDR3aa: CASSKAQTATNEKLFF

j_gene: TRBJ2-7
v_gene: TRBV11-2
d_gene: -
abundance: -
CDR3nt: TGTGCCAGCAGCCACCCGGAGAGGGAGCAGTACTTC
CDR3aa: CASSHPEREQYF

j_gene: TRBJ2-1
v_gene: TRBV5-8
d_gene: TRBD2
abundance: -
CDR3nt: TGTGCCAGCAGCTTGGGGGGGACTAGCGGGGGTACCTACAATGAGCAGTTCTTC
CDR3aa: CASSLGGTSGGTYNEQFF

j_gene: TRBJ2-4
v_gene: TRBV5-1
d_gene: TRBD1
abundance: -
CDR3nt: TGCGCCAGCAGCTTCGGGACAGGGATAAACATTCAGTACTTC
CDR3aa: CASSFGTGINIQYF

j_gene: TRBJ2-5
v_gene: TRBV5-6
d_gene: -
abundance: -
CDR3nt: TGTGCCAGCAGCCCGGGGGGCGGCGCGGAGACCCAGTACTTC
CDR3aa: CASSPGGGAETQYF

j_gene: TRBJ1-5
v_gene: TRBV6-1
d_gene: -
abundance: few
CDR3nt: TGTGCCAGCTGGGAAGGAAGAGGGGGGTTGGTTCGAAGCAATCAGCCCCAGCATTTT
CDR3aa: CASWEGRGGLVRSNQPQHF